One sample yielded the 32 T cell receptor beta chains listed below, sequenced in a study of cytomegalovirus exposure and HLA in healthy donors. 60 Vbeta and 13 Jbeta primers were used in PCR. Profiled with immunoSEQ multiplex PCR; TCRdb holds only in-frame clones, not every one. Of some 250,000 clones in the sample, over 80% were seen once. Sequenced: PBMCs. The receptors shown here come from a woman in her forties in good health and CMV-seropositive.

The rearrangement joins TRBV11-3 to TRBJ2-1; TRBD2 is a possible D gene (6 bases). The CDR3 totals 14 residues. Germline loops: CDR1 SGHNT, CDR2 YENEEA. The V and J ends lost 4 bases and 7 bases respectively, with 14 bases between them. CDR3 loop: CASSSEMAGNEQFF. Here the CDR3 DNA reads TGTGCCAGCAGCTCTGAGATGGCGGGGAATGAGCAGTTCTTC.

This rearrangement joins TRBV2 to TRBJ1-1, with 9 positions matching TRBD1. V shed 8 bases and J 5 bases; nucleotides not matched to a gene: 9. Germline V gene sequence: CDR1 SNHLY, CDR2 FYNNEI. The CDR3 is made up of 14 amino acids. CDR3 DNA sequence: TGTGCCAGCGGGAAACAGGGGGCGAGGACTGAAGCTTTCTTT. Translation gives CASGKQGARTEAFF.

The genes are TRBV7-2 and TRBJ2-5; D might be TRBD2 (5 bases). The germline V gene has CDR1 SGHTA and CDR2 FQGNSA. This CDR3 contains 15 residues. V lost 0 bases to trimming and J lost 2 bases, with 10 bases between them. This chain's CDR3 is CASSLASGVQETQYF. CDR3 nucleotide sequence: TGTGCCAGCAGCTTAGCGTCCGGGGTACAAGAGACCCAGTACTTC.

The chain is built from TRBV2 and TRBJ2-1, with a weak D call TRBD2 (5 bases). V gave up 6 bases and J gave up 5 bases, with 8 bases separating them. Per the germline V gene, CDR1 is SNHLY and CDR2 is FYNNEI. The length of the CDR3 is 12 residues. CDR3 in DNA: TGTGCCAGCAGGCGGGCCGACAATGAGCAGTTCTTC. It yields the protein CASRRADNEQFF.

In this sample, this clone turned up a few times. V usage is TRBV7-2 and J usage is TRBJ2-5; D is unclear. Germline V lookup: CDR1 SGHTA, CDR2 FQGNSA. Trimming shortened V by 1 base and J by 2 bases, and 11 bases separated the two germline ends. CDR3 length: 15 residues. The CDR3 DNA reads as TGTGCCAGCAGCTTAGTGGGCGATATACAAGAGACCCAGTACTTC. As protein: CASSLVGDIQETQYF.

This rearrangement joins TRBV19 to TRBJ2-3; TRBD1 matches 8 bases. CDR1 and CDR2 from the germline V gene are LNHDA and SQIVND (reference sequence). The CDR3 has 15 amino acids. The J segment lost 6 bases and the V segment lost 3 bases, leaving 8 bases of the junction unmatched. The CDR3 loop is CASSIRAGGRDTQYF. The CDR3 DNA reads as TGTGCCAGTAGTATTAGGGCAGGGGGCAGGGATACGCAGTATTTT.

The chain carries TRBV7-2 and TRBJ2-2; TRBD2 agrees at 7 bases. The CDR3 runs 17 residues. Germline V gives CDR1 SGHTA, CDR2 FQGNSA. Trimming took 2 bases from V and 6 from J; bases not matched to a gene: 12. DNA for the CDR3: TGTGCCAGCAGCTTATCCTTAATCGGGGGGTTCTCCGGGGAGCTGTTTTTT. It specifies CASSLSLIGGFSGELFF.

The rearrangement uses TRBV15 and TRBJ1-4; 7 bases are shared with TRBD1. Germline trimming cut 0 bases from V and 8 bases from J; bases unmatched to any gene: 9. CDR3 length equals 16 residues. Looked up from germline, CDR1 is LNHNV and CDR2 is YYDKDF (reference sequence). CDR3 nucleotides: TGTGCCACCAGCAGAGATCTATCACAGGGGATGGAAAAACTGTTTTTT. It translates to CATSRDLSQGMEKLFF.

The CDR3 region is CASSPGQGGTEAFF. The CDR3 coding sequence is TGCGCCAGCAGCCCCGGACAGGGGGGGACTGAAGCTTTCTTT. The chain joins TRBV5-1 to TRBJ1-1, with TRBD1 identical over 10 bases. The CDR3 length is 14 residues. Trimming at V came to 4 bases and at J to 5 bases, leaving 5 bases not matched to a gene. Germline CDR1 is SGHRS and CDR2 is YFSETQ.

The V call is TRBV7-2, the J call TRBJ2-2, with 8 bases identical to TRBD1. The CDR3 spans 15 residues. The J segment lost 0 bases and the V segment lost 6 bases, leaving 3 bases of the junction unmatched. The germline V gene encodes CDR1 SGHTA and CDR2 FQGNSA. For the CDR3, the DNA is TGTGCCAGCAGACGGACAGGGACGAACACCGGGGAGCTGTTTTTT. It codes for CASRRTGTNTGELFF.

This chain connects TRBV30 to TRBJ2-7; a possible D gene is TRBD1 (6 bases). Trimming removed 3 bases from V and 2 bases from J, with 8 bases in between. CDR1 GTSNPN and CDR2 SVGIG come from the germline V gene (reference sequence). The CDR3 spans 12 residues. Here the CDR3 DNA reads TGTGCCTGGAGGGGGGACACCTACGAGCAGTACTTC. Translation: CAWRGDTYEQYF.

This chain links TRBV6-4 with TRBJ2-1; D unresolved. The CDR3 extends over 11 amino acids. CDR1 and CDR2 (germline): MRHNA, SNTAGT. Trimming shortened V by 2 bases and J by 15 bases, and 11 bases separated the two germline ends. The chain's CDR3 is CASSDGSTGFF. The CDR3 nucleotides read TGTGCCAGCAGTGACGGTTCGACTGGGTTCTTC.

This clone was counted between two and nine times. The chain carries TRBV19 and TRBJ1-5; 10 bases fit TRBD1. This CDR3 contains 17 residues. J was trimmed by 2 bases and V by 11 bases; bases with no gene match: 15. In germline, CDR1 is LNHDA, CDR2 SQIVND (reference sequence). CDR3 sequence (DNA): TGTGCCTCATCCCGGGACAGGGGTTTCGGGGGCAATCAGCCCCAGCATTTT. It specifies CASSRDRGFGGNQPQHF.

V is TRBV7-8 and J is TRBJ2-1, with 8 bases fitting TRBD2. From germline, CDR1 is SGHVS and CDR2 FQNEAQ. CDR3 size: 14 residues. The ends lost 1 base at V and 6 bases at J; junction bases unmatched: 2. The chain's CDR3 is CASSLVGTSNEQFF. DNA for the CDR3: TGTGCCAGCAGCTTAGTTGGGACTAGCAATGAGCAGTTCTTC.

V is TRBV10-3 and J is TRBJ2-3; TRBD2 aligns across 9 bases. With V trimmed by 6 bases and J by 2 bases, 15 bases remained unmatched. Germline CDR1 reads ENHRY; CDR2 reads SYGVKD. The CDR3 extends over 18 amino acids. The CDR3 DNA reads TGTGCCATCAGCCCCGGTACTCAGACTAGCGGACTCACAGATACGCAGTATTTT. Translated, it gives CAISPGTQTSGLTDTQYF.

This clone has just a few counts. V usage is TRBV7-9 and J usage is TRBJ2-2, with TRBD2 identical over 8 bases. Trimming cost V 4 bases and J 6 bases; bases outside gene matches: 10. Germline V gene sequence: CDR1 SEHNR, CDR2 FQNEAQ (reference sequence). This CDR3 is built from 16 residues. DNA of the CDR3: TGTGCCAGCAGCTCCCGGGGGGGGCCGCTGTCCGGGGAGCTGTTTTTT. Its protein product is CASSSRGGPLSGELFF. Filled out from reference TRBV7-9 and TRBJ2-2, the complete variable domain reads DTGVSQNPRHKITKRGQNVTFRCDPISEHNRLYWYRQTLGQGPEFLTYFQNEAQLEKSRLLSDRFSAERPKGSFSTLEIQRTEQGDSAMYLCASSSRGGPLSGELFFGEGSRLTVL.

The V gene is TRBV19, the J gene TRBJ2-5, with no clear D. This CDR3 has 14 amino acids. Germline assignment: CDR1 LNHDA and CDR2 SQIVND (reference sequence). The V and J ends lost 3 bases and 1 base respectively, with 9 bases between them. CDR3 bases: TGTGCCAGTAGTATTAATGGCGGCCAAGAGACCCAGTACTTC. This encodes CASSINGGQETQYF.

This clone was counted a single time. The chain has TRBV5-6 and TRBJ2-1; the match to TRBD2 covers 13 bases. Germline V gives CDR1 SGHDT, CDR2 YYEEEE. The CDR3 totals 15 residues. J was trimmed by 5 bases and V by 3 bases; bases with no gene match: 2. The CDR3, as DNA: TGTGCCAGCAGCTCGGGGACTAGCGGGGACAATGAGCAGTTCTTC. Amino acid sequence: CASSSGTSGDNEQFF.

This chain uses TRBV4-2 with TRBJ2-2, with 7 nucleotides matching TRBD2. Looked up from germline, CDR1 is LGHNA and CDR2 is YNFKEQ. CDR3 length: 16 residues. Trimming took 0 bases from V and 7 from J; bases not matched to a gene: 8. The CDR3: CASSQETRELSGELFF. In DNA form, the CDR3 reads TGTGCCAGCAGCCAAGAGACGCGGGAGCTCAGCGGGGAGCTGTTTTTT.

This clone was seen once. The CDR3 nucleotides read TGCAGCGTTGAAGGGTTTCGGGGGTCCACTGAAGCTTTCTTT. The encoded protein is CSVEGFRGSTEAFF. This sequence joins TRBV29-1 and TRBJ1-1; D may be TRBD1 (5 bases). The length of the CDR3 is 14 residues. Between the trimmed V and J ends, which lost 1 base and 4 bases, there was a span of 13 bases. Germline CDR1 SQVTM, CDR2 ANQGSEA.

The rearrangement joins TRBV14 to TRBJ1-2, with D maybe TRBD1 (5 bases). V was pared by 2 bases and J by 7 bases, with 14 bases between. There are 14 residues in the CDR3. Germline V gene lookup returns CDR1 SGHDN and CDR2 FVKESK. DNA of the CDR3: TGTGCCAGCAGCCAACTTACGGGGGGAGGTGGCTACACCTTC. This sequence encodes CASSQLTGGGGYTF.

In this sample, this clone turned up once. J is TRBJ1-2 and V is TRBV7-3; D gene uncertain. Germline values: CDR1 SGHTA, CDR2 FQGTGA. Trimming shortened V by 0 bases and J by 0 bases, and 8 bases separated the two germline ends. The CDR3 length is 15 residues. DNA of the CDR3: TGTGCCAGCAGCTTAACCGCAGGCACTAACTATGGCTACACCTTC. Translating it yields CASSLTAGTNYGYTF.

On this clone: At one end, the junction sequence differs from germline, possibly due to a read error. The chain recombines TRBV7-9 with TRBJ1-5; no clear D gene. The CDR3 consists of 14 residues. Per the germline V gene, CDR1 is SEHNR and CDR2 is FQNEAQ (reference sequence). The CDR3 spells CSSSLSPGNQPQHF. The DNA for the CDR3 is TGTTCCAGCAGCTTAAGTCCGGGCAATCAGCCCCAGCATTTT.

The chain uses TRBV6-1 and TRBJ2-7, with 8 bases fitting TRBD2. Germline trimming cut 6 bases from V and 6 bases from J; bases unmatched to any gene: 10. The CDR3 consists of 14 residues. Germline CDR1 MNHNS, CDR2 SASEGT. CDR3 sequence (DNA): TGTGCCAGCAGGGAAAGCGGGAGCAGGGTCGAGCAGTACTTC. Translating gives CASRESGSRVEQYF.

The chain uses TRBV5-1 and TRBJ1-1; 7 bases agree with TRBD1. Germline V lookup: CDR1 SGHRS, CDR2 YFSETQ. The CDR3 length is 16 residues. V lost 1 base, J lost 4 bases, and 10 bases stayed unmatched. CDR3 DNA sequence: TGCGCCAGCAGCTTGCATTCGACAGGGAAGCGCACTGAAGCTTTCTTT. Protein product: CASSLHSTGKRTEAFF.

The chain links TRBV4-3 to TRBJ2-4; no clear D gene. Germline lookup yields CDR1 LGHNA and CDR2 YSLEER. The CDR3 length is 14 residues. The V and J ends lost 2 bases and 6 bases respectively, with 11 bases between them. CDR3 loop: CASSQTRSGNIQYF. The CDR3 coding sequence is TGCGCCAGCAGCCAAACACGTTCTGGAAACATTCAGTACTTC.

On this clone: One junction end does not reproduce the germline sequence, and a read error may be involved. The rearrangement links TRBV7-9 to TRBJ1-5; 8 nucleotides align to TRBD1. Germline loops: CDR1 SEHNR, CDR2 FQNEAQ (reference sequence). CDR3 length: 14 residues. CDR3 sequence (DNA): TGTTCCAGCAGCACTACAGGGGGACTTCAGCCCCAGCATTTT. This translates into CSSSTTGGLQPQHF.

In this sample, this clone turned up a few times. The V call is TRBV6-6, the J call TRBJ1-1; D unclear. Trimming took off 0 bases at V and 5 bases at J, with 13 bases between the two ends. Looked up from germline, CDR1 is MNHNY and CDR2 is SVGAGI (reference sequence). CDR3 length: 15 amino acids. The CDR3 sequence: CASSYSFREATEAFF. CDR3 nucleotides: TGTGCCAGCAGTTACTCGTTTAGGGAGGCAACTGAAGCTTTCTTT.

This clone was found once. The V gene is TRBV6-1, the J gene TRBJ1-6, with 8 positions matching TRBD1. The V segment lost 4 bases and the J segment 7 bases; nucleotides outside the gene matches: 6. The length of the CDR3 is 15 residues. CDR1 is MNHNS and CDR2 is SASEGT in the germline V gene. The CDR3 here is CASSARTGLNSPLHF. The CDR3 nucleotides are TGTGCCAGCAGTGCCCGGACAGGGCTCAATTCACCCCTCCACTTT.

V is TRBV2 and J is TRBJ2-5; 9 bases are a match to TRBD1. V was clipped by 6 bases and J by 4 bases; unmatched bases: 6. The CDR3 is 14 amino acids. The V gene's germline CDR1 is SNHLY and CDR2 FYNNEI. The CDR3 here is CASRSDRGRETQYF. CDR3 in DNA: TGTGCCAGCAGATCGGACAGGGGTAGAGAGACCCAGTACTTC.

This chain joins TRBV2 and TRBJ2-2; 8 nucleotides line up with TRBD2. V was pared by 6 bases and J by 2 bases, with 8 bases of the junction left unmatched. This CDR3 is 16 amino acids long. The germline CDR1 and CDR2 sequences are SNHLY and FYNNEI. The CDR3 loop is CASRRIAGGNTGELFF. CDR3 nucleotide sequence: TGTGCCAGCAGGAGGATTGCGGGGGGAAACACCGGGGAGCTGTTTTTT. Full variable domain (missing parts from reference TRBV2 and TRBJ2-2): EPEVTQTPSHQVTQMGQEVILRCVPISNHLYFYWYRQILGQKVEFLVSFYNNEISEKSEIFDDQFSVERPDGSNFTLKIRSTKLEDSAMYFCASRRIAGGNTGELFFGEGSRLTVL.

V usage is TRBV11-2 and J usage is TRBJ1-2, with D possibly being TRBD1 (6 bases). The CDR3 extends over 14 amino acids. Trimming took 4 bases from V and 8 from J, leaving 17 bases between them. Germline CDR1 is SGHAT and CDR2 is FQNNGV. CDR3 DNA: TGTGCCAGCAGCTATCGGAGGGGGGGCGACGGCTACACCTTC. This sequence encodes CASSYRRGGDGYTF.